There are a few counts of the clone carrying this TCR beta chain. Its antigen is not known. It was with 60 Vbeta and 13 Jbeta primers that the PCR ran. The table came from immunoSEQ multiplex PCR; TCRdb's copy has only in-frame clones and leaves some out. This table holds around 170,000 clones, roughly 75% found once. These data are taken from a study of cytomegalovirus exposure and HLA in healthy donors. Points from the study as a whole: Reports state that TCR beta sequences accurately predicted most subjects' HLA-A and HLA-B alleles.

The CDR3 runs 17 residues. Germline V CDR1 and CDR2: SGHRS, YFSETQ. V lost 6 bases to trimming and J lost 5 bases; unmatched junction nucleotides: 10. The receptor's source is a woman in her twenties or thirties in good health and CMV-seronegative. Sequenced: PBMCs. The V and J genes are TRBV5-1 and TRBJ2-5; 16 bases map to TRBD2. Here the CDR3 DNA reads TGCGCCAGCACCTCAGGGACTAGCGGGGGGGCCGGGGAGACCCAGTACTTC. Its translation: CASTSGTSGGAGETQYF.